The entry that follows covers one T cell receptor (beta chain) sequence. Its specificity is unknown. TCRdb re-derived calls from the 5' RACE reads in MiXCR, one entry per CDR3 protein. Of hundreds of thousands of distinct CDR3 sequences listed, less than 25% are singletons. The CDR3 is 14 amino acids. The germline gives CDR1 MNHEY, CDR2 SVGAGI. The germline V and J ends were trimmed by 4 bases and 5 bases, with 12 bases remaining between them. The sample belongs to a study of T-cell memory formation after mild COVID-19. Notes on the study in general: Clones contracting across day 15 to 85 had a balanced CD4/CD8 profile; later expanding clones leaned CD4+. The CD4+ clones that contracted clustered mainly within CM and EM, and the CD8+ clones concentrated in EMRA.

V gene TRBV6-5 combines with J gene TRBJ2-1; weak D call: TRBD2 (5 bases). Sequenced material: PBMCs or a T cell subset sorted from them (not recorded which). The source is an adult woman who had mild COVID-19 (a few samples of this study predate the infection). Cell type and time point are not known. Here the CDR3 DNA reads TGTGCCAGCAGTTTGTCGGACTGGAACAATGAGCAGTTCTTC. This encodes CASSLSDWNNEQFF.